This T cell receptor (beta chain) was recorded in a study of blood T cell repertoires in COVID-19. Whole-study context: In each case, the material was cDNA or gDNA derived from T cells, B-cell-depleted T cells, or PBMCs.

The V gene lost 3 bases and the J gene lost 7 bases, with 18 bases spanning the gap. Germline loops: CDR1 SGHTA, CDR2 FQGNSA. The CDR3 totals 16 residues. As handled by the study authors: Amplified reference gene primers provided the basis for estimating nucleated cell counts. Profiled with immunoSEQ multiplex PCR; TCRdb holds only in-frame clones, not every one. The V and J calls and clone size were taken over from that table, and D and trimming were inferred from the DNA. Among about 91,000 clones listed, 77% were seen once. The rearrangement uses TRBV7-2 and TRBJ1-4; no clear D gene. This clonotype originated in a woman older than 75 with acute or convalescent COVID-19. Material for sequencing was peripheral blood. DNA of the CDR3: TGTGCCAGCAGCTTTGGAGGTGCAATAATAGGTGAAAAACTGTTTTTT. Translation: CASSFGGAIIGEKLFF.